The 31 T cell receptor beta chains below come from one sample, sequenced in a study of blood T cells in healthy people across ages. Using a J-beta primer mix together with a sample-barcoded 5' primer, a second PCR was run for about 6 to 12 cycles. Each CDR3 protein is one row after TCRdb ran MiXCR on the 5' RACE reads. The data contain fewer than 800,000 distinct CDR3 sequences, 32% of them seen just once; the ten biggest clones take up 15%. The source material was blood. The receptors stem from a woman aged 80 or older in good health.

As concerns this clonotype: One junction end disagrees with the germline gene, perhaps due to a read error. The CDR3 sequence: CVSSSQGWGEKLFF. Here the CDR3 DNA reads TGTGTCAGCAGTTCTCAGGGGTGGGGTGAAAAACTGTTTTTT. The chain combines TRBV27 with TRBJ1-4; D possibly corresponds to TRBD1 (6 bases). Germline V gene lookup returns CDR1 MNHEY and CDR2 SMNVEV (reference sequence). This CDR3 is 14 amino acids long.

This clonotype was observed at least ten times. This rearrangement joins TRBV5-1 to TRBJ2-1; no firm D call. The V end lost 4 bases, the J end lost 6 bases, and 35 bases lay between the germline ends. Germline V CDR1 and CDR2: SGHRS, YFSETQ. This CDR3 spans 21 amino acids. The DNA for the CDR3 is TGCGCCAGCAGCATAAGGCCAGTCTCCTCCCCGACCCTGACGCGTAGCAATGAGCAGTTCTTC. It yields the protein CASSIRPVSSPTLTRSNEQFF.

This clonotype was seen many times. This chain links TRBV5-1 with TRBJ2-1; the match to TRBD2 covers 12 bases. The CDR3 sequence is 15 residues long. The junction had 9 bases not matched to a gene; V was cut back by 4 bases and J by 10 bases. Germline-derived CDR1 and CDR2 are SGHRS and YFSETQ. CDR3 nucleotides: TGCGCCAGCAGCCCACTAGCGGGGGGACGACAGGAGCAGTTCTTC. It encodes CASSPLAGGRQEQFF.

J is TRBJ1-4 and V is TRBV6-5, with D perhaps TRBD1 (5 bases). CDR1 and CDR2 (germline): MNHEY, SVGAGI. This CDR3 is 18 amino acids long. Trimming took off 4 bases at V and 4 bases at J, with 22 bases between the two ends. CDR3 loop: CASSSPRSRVGGNEKLFF. In DNA form, the CDR3 reads TGTGCCAGCAGTTCTCCCAGATCTAGGGTGGGGGGTAATGAAAAACTGTTTTTT.

This clonotype occurred many times. The genes are TRBV20-1 and TRBJ1-2; a possible D gene is TRBD1 (6 bases). The germline V gene has CDR1 DFQATT and CDR2 SNEGSKA (reference sequence). This CDR3 has 12 residues. The ends were cut back, 3 bases at V and 4 bases at J, with 9 bases in the middle. CDR3 coding DNA: TGCAGTGCTAGTGTGACAGGCTATGGCTACACCTTC. Its protein is CSASVTGYGYTF.

In this sample, this clonotype turned up many times. The gene calls are TRBV5-1 and TRBJ2-7, with D perhaps TRBD1 (6 bases). CDR3 length equals 12 residues. Trimming took 5 bases from V and 9 from J, leaving 15 bases between them. Germline CDR1 reads SGHRS; CDR2 reads YFSETQ. This CDR3 is CASSYTGSVQYF. The CDR3 DNA follows: TGCGCCAGCAGTTACACAGGGTCTGTGCAGTACTTC.

This clonotype was seen repeatedly, ten times or more. The gene calls are TRBV9 and TRBJ2-5; a possible D gene is TRBD1 (5 bases). This CDR3 contains 15 residues. Trimming cost V 4 bases and J 5 bases, with 18 bases left between them. CDR1 SGDLS and CDR2 YYNGEE come from the germline V gene. The CDR3 coding sequence is TGTGCCAGCAGCTCCCTAAGGGGTCTGGGGGAGACCCAGTACTTC. Translating it yields CASSSLRGLGETQYF.

There are a few counts of this clonotype. A much larger clone lies one base from this, so it may be a read error. The CDR3 DNA is TGTGCCAGCAGGAGAGGAGAAATGGACAATGAGCAGTTCTTC. Encoded protein: CASRRGEMDNEQFF. The V gene is TRBV6-4, the J gene TRBJ2-1; D ambiguous. This CDR3 contains 14 residues. CDR1 is MRHNA and CDR2 is SNTAGT in the germline V gene. Trimming left V 6 bases short and J 5 bases short, with 14 bases between.

The chain joins TRBV28 to TRBJ1-6, with D maybe TRBD1 (6 bases). Deletions cut 2 bases from V and 11 bases from J, with 16 bases between. CDR1 is MDHEN and CDR2 is SYDVKM in the germline V gene. The CDR3 is made up of 15 amino acids. CDR3 DNA sequence: TGTGCCAGCAGTTTAGTCAGCCGGGGGCGAGCACCCCTCCACTTT. It yields the protein CASSLVSRGRAPLHF.

This clonotype was counted only a few times. The chain joins TRBV5-1 to TRBJ2-1; TRBD1 might be the D (7 bases). This CDR3 is built from 16 residues. The V and J ends lost 0 bases and 4 bases respectively, with 14 bases between them. Germline loops: CDR1 SGHRS, CDR2 YFSETQ. CDR3 region: CASSLEVRGTYNEQFF. CDR3 sequence (DNA): TGCGCCAGCAGCTTGGAGGTCAGGGGGACTTACAATGAGCAGTTCTTC.

To note about this clonotype: A clone one base away is much larger, so this may be a read error. The chain joins TRBV3-1 to TRBJ2-7; 10 positions match TRBD2. This CDR3 has 14 residues. J lost 6 bases, V lost 3 bases, and 5 bases had no gene match. From germline, CDR1 is LGHDT and CDR2 YNNKEL (reference sequence). CDR3 in amino acids: CASSHGAGGGEQYF. As DNA, the CDR3 is TGTGCCAGCAGCCATGGAGCGGGGGGGGGCGAGCAGTACTTC.

This clonotype was detected ten times or more. V is TRBV5-6 and J is TRBJ2-7; no clear D. The CDR3 contains 15 residues. V dropped 1 base and J dropped 6 bases, with 17 bases sitting between them. Germline values: CDR1 SGHDT, CDR2 YYEEEE. The CDR3 reads CASSLTRTLIPEQYF. CDR3 coding DNA: TGTGCCAGCAGCTTGACCCGTACCCTTATCCCCGAGCAGTACTTC.

The chain uses TRBV18 and TRBJ2-4, with unresolved D. The last part of the DNA fits TRBJ2-7 better; the J call may be wrong. CDR1 and CDR2 from the germline V gene are KGHSH and LQKENI. The CDR3 sequence is 16 residues long. The CDR3 is CASSPPTPSGRSEQYF. CDR3 coding DNA: TGTGCCAGCTCACCACCGACCCCTTCAGGAAGGAGCGAGCAGTACTTC.

Details on this clonotype: Given a much more abundant clone one base away, this may be a read error. This sequence joins TRBV29-1 and TRBJ2-4, with D possibly being TRBD1 (5 bases). Per the germline V gene, CDR1 is SQVTM and CDR2 is ANQGSEA. Deletions cut 7 bases from V and 4 bases from J, with 11 bases between. This CDR3 has 12 amino acids. The CDR3 loop reads CSGVTGKNIQYF. The CDR3 DNA is TGCAGCGGTGTAACAGGAAAAAACATTCAGTACTTC.

This clonotype was counted ten times or more. V usage is TRBV7-8 and J usage is TRBJ1-1, with D perhaps matching TRBD1 (5 bases). The CDR3 contains 14 residues. Deletions cut 10 bases from V and 1 base from J, with 16 bases between. Per the germline V gene, CDR1 is SGHVS and CDR2 is FQNEAQ. The CDR3 DNA is TGTGCCACCACCGCCAGGGAGAGGAACACTGAAGCTTTCTTT. Residues: CATTARERNTEAFF.

The V gene is TRBV2, the J gene TRBJ1-5, with no clear D. Germline V gene sequence: CDR1 SNHLY, CDR2 FYNNEI. Trimming left V 7 bases short and J 0 bases short, with 10 bases between. The CDR3 is 14 residues long. The chain's CDR3 is CASTRRDSNQPQHF. The CDR3, as DNA: TGTGCCAGCACCCGAAGAGATAGCAATCAGCCCCAGCATTTT.

As to this clonotype: This may come from a read error, since a much larger clone is one base off. The chain links TRBV6-2 or TRBV6-3 to TRBJ2-7, with TRBD1 matching 7 bases. This CDR3 contains 15 residues. CDR1 MNHEY and CDR2 SVGEGT come from the germline V gene. Here the CDR3 DNA reads TGTACCAGCAGGGAGCCGGGACAGAGCTCCTACGAGCAGTACTTC. It yields the protein CTSREPGQSSYEQYF.

This clonotype was detected ten times or more. The chain carries TRBV5-1 and TRBJ2-7; no reliable D call. This CDR3 is built from 14 residues. Germline V lookup: CDR1 SGHRS, CDR2 YFSETQ. V lost 4 bases and J 6 bases, leaving 17 bases between the germline ends. CDR3 in DNA: TGCGCCAGCAGCACCAACTTAGTCCAAGGCGAGCAGTACTTC. Translated, it gives CASSTNLVQGEQYF.

Comment on this clonotype: With a much larger clone just one base away, this may be a read error. The V gene is TRBV12-3 or TRBV12-4, the J gene TRBJ1-5; 8 nucleotides agree with TRBD1. This CDR3 has 15 residues. After removal of 8 bases from V and 4 bases from J, the junction contained 10 bases not matched to a gene. CDR3 nucleotides: TGTGCCAGCGGTCTGACAGGGGCACCAAATCAGCCCCAGCATTTT. Its translation is CASGLTGAPNQPQHF.

The rearrangement links TRBV6-2 or TRBV6-3 to TRBJ1-2, with 8 bases lining up with TRBD1. The ends lost 4 bases at V and 2 bases at J; junction bases unmatched: 12. This CDR3 region has 17 residues. Per germline, CDR1 MNHEY and CDR2 SVGEGT. The CDR3 spells CASSSGQGGGKNYGYTF. The CDR3 nucleotides read TGTGCCAGCAGTTCCGGACAGGGAGGAGGCAAAAACTATGGCTACACCTTC.

This clonotype came up a few times. Given a much more abundant clone one base away, this may be a read error. This rearrangement joins TRBV7-2 to TRBJ2-7; D not certain. CDR1 and CDR2 from the germline V gene are SGHTA and FQGNSA. Deletions cut 1 base from V and 6 bases from J, with 10 bases between. This CDR3 region has 13 residues. Here the CDR3 DNA reads TGTGCCAGCAGCTTAGTTGCGAGAGGCGAGCAGTACTTC. Translation gives CASSLVARGEQYF.

Of note for this clonotype: The junction and the germline gene differ at one end; a read error may be behind it. This chain joins TRBV20-1 and TRBJ2-1; weak D call: TRBD2 (7 bases). The CDR3 is 15 residues long. Looked up from germline, CDR1 is DFQATT and CDR2 is SNEGSKA (reference sequence). As DNA, the CDR3 is TGCAATGCTAGAGAAGGAGAGGGGGGGACCTACGAGCAGTTCTTC. This gives the protein CNAREGEGGTYEQFF.

Ten or more counts support this clonotype. The chain has TRBV15 and TRBJ2-1, with D possibly matching TRBD1 (6 bases). This CDR3 comprises 17 residues. V shed 2 bases and J shed 6 bases, with 20 bases lying between them. From germline, CDR1 is LNHNV and CDR2 YYDKDF (reference sequence). This CDR3 is CATSRRSVGAVFNEQFF. CDR3 bases: TGTGCCACCAGCAGACGTTCTGTGGGGGCCGTCTTCAATGAGCAGTTCTTC.

This clonotype was found many times. The chain recombines TRBV7-9 with TRBJ2-7, with D unclear. Trimming left V 6 bases short and J 2 bases short, with 8 bases between. The CDR3 spans 12 residues. Germline V gene data show CDR1 as SEHNR and CDR2 as FQNEAQ (reference sequence). The CDR3, as DNA: TGTGCCAGCAGTCCGACCACCTACGAGCAGTACTTC. As protein: CASSPTTYEQYF.

This clonotype was counted ten times or more. The rearrangement joins TRBV9 to TRBJ2-3; 7 nucleotides line up with TRBD2. CDR1 is SGDLS and CDR2 is YYNGEE in the germline V gene. The CDR3 is 15 residues long. V lost 2 bases and J lost 0; bases outside the gene matches: 3. CDR3 bases: TGTGCCAGCAGCGTGCTAGCGGCAAGCACAGATACGCAGTATTTT. Amino acids: CASSVLAASTDTQYF.

This clonotype was detected ten times or more. The V and J genes are TRBV6-5 and TRBJ2-3; 9 bases agree with TRBD1. Germline V gives CDR1 MNHEY, CDR2 SVGAGI. The V gene end was trimmed by 6 bases and the J gene end by 6 bases; junction bases not matched to a gene: 19. The CDR3 has 18 residues. The CDR3 region has the DNA TGTGCCAGCAGCTACACCATTACCGGGACAGGGTATCGTGATACGCAGTATTTT. It yields the protein CASSYTITGTGYRDTQYF.

As concerns this clonotype: A much larger clone differs from this one at a single base, so this may be a read error. This CDR3 is missing its conserved last phenylalanine or tryptophan, likely due to a read error. No DNA is shown, since the ends of the CDR3 on it are uncertain; the CDR3 is the one TCRdb lists. The V and J genes are TRBV5-6 and TRBJ2-5. Germline CDR1 is SGHDT and CDR2 is YYEEEE. The CDR3 is 9 amino acids in total, end residues counted. The CDR3 region is CASLRAPYC.

The chain combines TRBV10-3 with TRBJ2-4; D is possibly TRBD1 (6 bases). The J call is doubtful: the DNA matches TRBJ2-7 better. This CDR3 is built from 14 residues. Germline V lookup: CDR1 ENHRY, CDR2 SYGVKD. In nucleotides, the CDR3 is TGTGCCATCAGTGTACAGGGTAAGGGGGACGAGCAGTACTTC. This encodes CAISVQGKGDEQYF.

This clonotype was detected ten times or more. The chain's CDR3 is CASSLGDRGSNQPQHF. The CDR3, as DNA: TGTGCCAGCAGTTTGGGCGACAGGGGTAGCAATCAGCCCCAGCATTTT. This sequence joins TRBV12-3 or TRBV12-4 and TRBJ1-5, with 8 bases identical to TRBD1. With V trimmed by 3 bases and J by 0 bases, 4 bases remained unmatched. The CDR3 contains 16 residues.

This clonotype came up many times. The genes are TRBV20-1 and TRBJ1-2; D unclear. Trimming shortened V by 6 bases and J by 4 bases, and 15 bases separated the two germline ends. Germline-derived CDR1 and CDR2 are DFQATT and SNEGSKA (reference sequence). This CDR3 has 13 residues. CDR3 DNA: TGCAGTGCCCGACTTGAAAACAGCTATGGCTACACCTTC. The encoded protein is CSARLENSYGYTF.

This clonotype was counted at least ten times. The DNA for the CDR3 is TGTGCCAGCAGTTCCGGGACAGGGGGCCCCTACAATGAGCAGTTCTTC. Translated, it gives CASSSGTGGPYNEQFF. V and J are TRBV28 and TRBJ2-1; 12 nucleotides agree with TRBD1. Trimming cost V 4 bases and J 2 bases; bases outside gene matches: 3. CDR3 size: 16 residues. CDR1 MDHEN and CDR2 SYDVKM come from the germline V gene.